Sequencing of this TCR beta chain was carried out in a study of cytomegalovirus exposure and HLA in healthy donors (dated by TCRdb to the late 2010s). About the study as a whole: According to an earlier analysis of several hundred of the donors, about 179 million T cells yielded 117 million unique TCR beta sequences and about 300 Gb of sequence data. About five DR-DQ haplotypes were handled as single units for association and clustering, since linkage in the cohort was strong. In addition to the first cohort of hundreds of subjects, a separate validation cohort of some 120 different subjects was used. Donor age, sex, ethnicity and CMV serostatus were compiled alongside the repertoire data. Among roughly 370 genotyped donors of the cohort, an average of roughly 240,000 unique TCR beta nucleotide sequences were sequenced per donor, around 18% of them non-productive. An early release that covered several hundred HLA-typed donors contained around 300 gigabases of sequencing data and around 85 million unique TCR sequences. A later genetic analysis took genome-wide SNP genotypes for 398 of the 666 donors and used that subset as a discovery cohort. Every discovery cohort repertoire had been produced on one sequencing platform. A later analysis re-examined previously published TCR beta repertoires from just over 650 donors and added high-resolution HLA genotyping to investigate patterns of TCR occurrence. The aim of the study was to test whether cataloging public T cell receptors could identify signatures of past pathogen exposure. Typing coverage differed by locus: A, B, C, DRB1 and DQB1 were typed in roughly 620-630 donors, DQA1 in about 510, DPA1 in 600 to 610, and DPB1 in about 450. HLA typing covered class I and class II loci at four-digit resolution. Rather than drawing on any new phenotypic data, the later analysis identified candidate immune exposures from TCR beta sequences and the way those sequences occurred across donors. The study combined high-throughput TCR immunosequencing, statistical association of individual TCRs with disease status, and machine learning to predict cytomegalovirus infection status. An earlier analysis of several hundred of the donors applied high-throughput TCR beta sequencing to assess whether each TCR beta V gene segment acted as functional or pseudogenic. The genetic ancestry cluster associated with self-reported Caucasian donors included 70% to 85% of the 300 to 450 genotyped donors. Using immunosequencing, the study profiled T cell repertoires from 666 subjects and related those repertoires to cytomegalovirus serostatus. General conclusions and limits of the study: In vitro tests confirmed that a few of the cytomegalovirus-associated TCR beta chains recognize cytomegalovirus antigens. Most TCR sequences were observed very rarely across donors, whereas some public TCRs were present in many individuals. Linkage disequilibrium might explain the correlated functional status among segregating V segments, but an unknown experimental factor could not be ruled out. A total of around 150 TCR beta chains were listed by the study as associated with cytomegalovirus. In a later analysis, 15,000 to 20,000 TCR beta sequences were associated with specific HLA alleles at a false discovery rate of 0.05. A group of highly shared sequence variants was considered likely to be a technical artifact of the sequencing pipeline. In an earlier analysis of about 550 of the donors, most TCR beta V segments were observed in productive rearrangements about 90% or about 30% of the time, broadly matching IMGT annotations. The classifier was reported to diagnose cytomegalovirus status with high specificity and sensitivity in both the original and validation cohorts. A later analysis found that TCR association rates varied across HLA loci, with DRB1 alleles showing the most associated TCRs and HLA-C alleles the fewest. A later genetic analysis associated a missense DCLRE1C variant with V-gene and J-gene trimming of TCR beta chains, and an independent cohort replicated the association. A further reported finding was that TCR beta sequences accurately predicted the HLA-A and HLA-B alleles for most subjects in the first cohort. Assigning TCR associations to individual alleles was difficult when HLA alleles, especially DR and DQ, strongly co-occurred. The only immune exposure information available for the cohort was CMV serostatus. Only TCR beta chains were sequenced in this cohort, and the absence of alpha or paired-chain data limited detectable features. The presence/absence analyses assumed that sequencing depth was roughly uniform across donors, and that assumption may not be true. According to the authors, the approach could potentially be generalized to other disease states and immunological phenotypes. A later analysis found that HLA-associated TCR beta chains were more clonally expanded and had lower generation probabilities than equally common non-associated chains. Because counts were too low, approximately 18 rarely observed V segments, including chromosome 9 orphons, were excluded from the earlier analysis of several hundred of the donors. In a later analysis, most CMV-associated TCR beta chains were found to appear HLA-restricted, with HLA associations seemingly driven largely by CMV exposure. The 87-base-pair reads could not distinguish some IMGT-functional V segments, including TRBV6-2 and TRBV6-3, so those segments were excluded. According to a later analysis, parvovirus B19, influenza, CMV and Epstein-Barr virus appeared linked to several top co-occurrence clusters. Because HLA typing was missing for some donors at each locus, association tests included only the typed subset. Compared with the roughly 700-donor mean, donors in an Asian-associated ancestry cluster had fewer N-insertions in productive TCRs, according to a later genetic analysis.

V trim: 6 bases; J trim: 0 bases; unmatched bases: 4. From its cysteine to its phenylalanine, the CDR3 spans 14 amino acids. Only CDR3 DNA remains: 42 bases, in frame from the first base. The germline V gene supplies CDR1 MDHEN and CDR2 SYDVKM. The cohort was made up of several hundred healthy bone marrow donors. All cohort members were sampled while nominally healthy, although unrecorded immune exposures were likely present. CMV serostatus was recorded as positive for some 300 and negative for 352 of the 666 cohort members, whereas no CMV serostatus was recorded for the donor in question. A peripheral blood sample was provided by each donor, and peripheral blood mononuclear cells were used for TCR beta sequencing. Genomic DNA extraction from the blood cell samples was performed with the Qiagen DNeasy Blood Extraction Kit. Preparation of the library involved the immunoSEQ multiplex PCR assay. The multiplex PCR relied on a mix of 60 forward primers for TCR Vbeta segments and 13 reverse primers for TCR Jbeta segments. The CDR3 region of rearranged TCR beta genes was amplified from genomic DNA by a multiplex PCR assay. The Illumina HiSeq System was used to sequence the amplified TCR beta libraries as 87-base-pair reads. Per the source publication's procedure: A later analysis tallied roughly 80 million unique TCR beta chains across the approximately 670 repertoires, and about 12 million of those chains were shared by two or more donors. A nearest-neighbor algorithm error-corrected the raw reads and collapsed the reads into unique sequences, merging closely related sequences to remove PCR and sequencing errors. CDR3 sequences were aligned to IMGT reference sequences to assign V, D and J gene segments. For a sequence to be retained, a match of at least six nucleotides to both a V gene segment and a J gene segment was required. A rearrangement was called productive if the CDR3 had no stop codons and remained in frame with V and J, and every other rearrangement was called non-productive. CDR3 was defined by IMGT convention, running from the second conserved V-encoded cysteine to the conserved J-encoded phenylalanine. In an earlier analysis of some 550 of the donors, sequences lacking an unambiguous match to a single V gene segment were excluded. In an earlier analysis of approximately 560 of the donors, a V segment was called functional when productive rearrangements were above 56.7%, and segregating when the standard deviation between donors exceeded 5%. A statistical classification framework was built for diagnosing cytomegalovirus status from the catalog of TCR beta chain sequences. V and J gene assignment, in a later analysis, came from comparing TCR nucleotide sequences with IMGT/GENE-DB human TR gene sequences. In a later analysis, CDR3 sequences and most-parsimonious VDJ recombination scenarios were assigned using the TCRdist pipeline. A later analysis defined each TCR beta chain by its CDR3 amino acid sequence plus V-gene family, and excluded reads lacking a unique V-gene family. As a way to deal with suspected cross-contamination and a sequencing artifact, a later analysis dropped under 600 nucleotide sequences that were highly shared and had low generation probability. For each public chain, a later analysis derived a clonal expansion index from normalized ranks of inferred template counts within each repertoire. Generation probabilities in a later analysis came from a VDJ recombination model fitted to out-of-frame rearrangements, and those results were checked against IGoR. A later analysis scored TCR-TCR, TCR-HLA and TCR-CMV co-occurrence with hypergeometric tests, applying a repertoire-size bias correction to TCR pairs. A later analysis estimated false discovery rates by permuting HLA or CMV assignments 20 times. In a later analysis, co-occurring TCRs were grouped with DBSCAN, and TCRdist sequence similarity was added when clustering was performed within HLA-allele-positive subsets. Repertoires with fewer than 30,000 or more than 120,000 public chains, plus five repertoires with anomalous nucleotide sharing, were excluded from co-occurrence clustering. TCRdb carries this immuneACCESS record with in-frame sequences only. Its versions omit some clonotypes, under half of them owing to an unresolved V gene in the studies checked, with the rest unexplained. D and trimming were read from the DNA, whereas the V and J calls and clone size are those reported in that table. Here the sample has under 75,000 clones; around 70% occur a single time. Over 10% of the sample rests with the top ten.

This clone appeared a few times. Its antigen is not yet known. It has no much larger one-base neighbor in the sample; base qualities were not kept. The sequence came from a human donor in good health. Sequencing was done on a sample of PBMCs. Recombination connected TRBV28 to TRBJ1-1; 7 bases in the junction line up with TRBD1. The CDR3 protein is CASSPGQLNTEAFF. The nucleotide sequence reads TGTGCCAGCAGCCCGGGACAGCTGAACACTGAAGCTTTCTTT.